What follows are 25 T cell receptor beta chains derived from one specimen sequenced in a study of hypomethylating agent response in myelodysplastic syndrome. Clones were sequenced by immunoSEQ multiplex PCR, and TCRdb holds only the in-frame ones, with some missing. Seen here are thousands of clones, approximately 80% observed once, and the top ten hold roughly 29%. The sample here was bone marrow, taken before or after starting hypomethylating agent treatment for myelodysplastic syndrome (not recorded which). The receptors originated from a human donor with myelodysplastic syndrome.

This clone was picked up a small number of times. The genes are TRBV27 and TRBJ1-2; a weak D match, TRBD1 (5 bases). The germline V gene has CDR1 MNHEY and CDR2 SMNVEV (reference sequence). The CDR3 has 14 residues. Trimming removed 3 bases from V and 5 bases from J, with 13 bases in between. CDR3 residues: CASSFSRDAYGYTF. CDR3 sequence (DNA): TGTGCCAGCAGTTTCTCCCGGGACGCTTATGGCTACACCTTC.

The chain carries TRBV2 and TRBJ2-7; TRBD1 matches 7 bases. The length of the CDR3 is 14 residues. Germline lookup yields CDR1 SNHLY and CDR2 FYNNEI. The J segment lost 3 bases and the V segment lost 6 bases, leaving 8 bases of the junction unmatched. The CDR3 DNA reads as TGTGCCAGCAGCTGGGACAGCTCCTTCTACGAGCAGTACTTC. This translates into CASSWDSSFYEQYF.

The chain links TRBV6-5 to TRBJ2-1; D possibly corresponds to TRBD2 (5 bases). CDR3 length: 13 residues. The V gene lost 5 bases and the J gene lost 7 bases, with 12 bases spanning the gap. Per the germline V gene, CDR1 is MNHEY and CDR2 is SVGAGI. In DNA, the CDR3 is TGTGCCAGCAGTCCCCCCCCGGGGAATGAGCAGTTCTTC. This sequence encodes CASSPPPGNEQFF.

The J gene is TRBJ2-3, the V gene TRBV7-6, with 9 bases lining up with TRBD2. The V gene's germline CDR1 is SGHVS and CDR2 FNYEAQ. J gave up 4 bases and V 5 bases, and 4 bases lay outside the gene matches. This CDR3 region has 14 residues. This chain's CDR3 is CASSQAGGADTQYF. The DNA of the CDR3 is TGTGCCAGCAGCCAAGCGGGAGGCGCAGATACGCAGTATTTT.

V gene TRBV2 combines with J gene TRBJ2-5; 8 bases fit TRBD2. Per germline, CDR1 SNHLY and CDR2 FYNNEI. V gave up 7 bases and J gave up 11 bases; unmatched junction bases: 12. The CDR3 is 13 residues long. CDR3 loop: CASTGLASREQYF. The DNA of the CDR3 is TGTGCCAGCACCGGACTAGCATCGCGGGAGCAGTACTTC. The full variable domain, in which reference TRBV2 and TRBJ2-5 provide the parts outside the CDR3, is EPEVTQTPSHQVTQMGQEVILRCVPISNHLYFYWYRQILGQKVEFLVSFYNNEISEKSEIFDDQFSVERPDGSNFTLKIRSTKLEDSAMYFCASTGLASREQYFGPGTRLLVL.

In nucleotides, the CDR3 is TGTGCCAGCAGTGAGACTAGGCTCAGTAAAGATACGCAGTATTTT. It is translated as CASSETRLSKDTQYF. The chain links TRBV28 to TRBJ2-3, with D maybe TRBD2 (6 bases). Deletions cut 5 bases from V and 5 bases from J, with 17 bases between. This CDR3 spans 15 amino acids. The V gene's germline CDR1 is MDHEN and CDR2 SYDVKM.

By share, this clone ranks as medium-sized. This chain connects TRBV29-1 to TRBJ1-2; D is perhaps TRBD1 (5 bases). This CDR3 comprises 12 residues. V was cut by 3 bases and J by 6 bases, with 11 bases left in between. CDR1 is SQVTM, CDR2 ANQGSEA, per germline. The CDR3 reads CSVEGRGHGYTF. CDR3 in DNA: TGCAGCGTTGAGGGGAGGGGACATGGCTACACCTTC. Looking up the rest from reference TRBV29-1 and TRBJ1-2 gives the full variable domain: SAVISQKPSRDICQRGTSLTIQCQVDSQVTMMFWYRQQPGQSLTLIATANQGSEATYESGFVIDKFPISRPNLTFSTLTVSNMSPEDSSIYLCSVEGRGHGYTFGSGTRLTVV.

This clone has more than one count but fewer than ten. The chain has TRBV27 and TRBJ2-2; D is undetermined. This CDR3 comprises 14 residues. V was pared by 0 bases and J by 3 bases, with 5 bases between. Per germline, CDR1 MNHEY and CDR2 SMNVEV (reference sequence). The CDR3 bases are TGTGCCAGCAGTTTATCAATGGACACCGGGGAGCTGTTTTTT. Protein: CASSLSMDTGELFF.

This sequence joins TRBV9 and TRBJ1-4; D is possibly TRBD1 (5 bases). V lost 4 bases to trimming and J lost 5 bases, with 12 bases between them. Germline assignment: CDR1 SGDLS and CDR2 YYNGEE. The CDR3 has 14 amino acids. The CDR3: CASSPRGDNEKLFF. For the CDR3, the DNA is TGTGCCAGCAGCCCCCGGGGGGACAATGAAAAACTGTTTTTT.

This clone was seen just once. CDR3 loop: CSVGRLQETQYF. In DNA form, the CDR3 reads TGCAGCGTTGGCAGGCTCCAAGAGACCCAGTACTTC. This chain connects TRBV29-1 to TRBJ2-5, with no clear D. Trimming pared 4 bases from V and 1 base from J, leaving 7 bases between. The CDR3 spans 12 residues. CDR1 SQVTM and CDR2 ANQGSEA come from the germline V gene.

V usage is TRBV6-1 and J usage is TRBJ1-6; D call uncertain. The CDR3 totals 17 residues. The V end was cut by 4 bases, the J end by 6 bases, with 19 bases between. CDR1 and CDR2 from the germline V gene are MNHNS and SASEGT. The CDR3, as DNA: TGTGCCAGCAGTGCGGCCGCTCCCGCGTCATCTAATTCACCCCTCCACTTT. It is translated as CASSAAAPASSNSPLHF.

This clone has more than one count but fewer than ten. This chain joins TRBV7-9 and TRBJ2-7; 9 nucleotides agree with TRBD2. Germline V gene lookup returns CDR1 SEHNR and CDR2 FQNEAQ (reference sequence). The trim removed 0 bases at V and 5 bases at J, leaving 2 bases unmatched. The CDR3 loop spans 14 amino acids. The CDR3, as DNA: TGTGCCAGCAGCTTAGCTAGCGGGAGCGACGAGCAGTACTTC. Translating gives CASSLASGSDEQYF.

This clone has only one observation. V and J are TRBV19 and TRBJ2-1, with 11 bases matching TRBD2. This CDR3 comprises 17 residues. CDR1 LNHDA and CDR2 SQIVND come from the germline V gene (reference sequence). J lost 10 bases, V lost 7 bases, and 18 bases had no gene match. CDR3 region: CASKNLAGGMGTWEQFF. The DNA for the CDR3 is TGTGCCAGTAAGAACCTAGCGGGGGGTATGGGCACTTGGGAGCAGTTCTTC.

The chain employs TRBV5-1 and TRBJ1-3; D might be TRBD1 (5 bases). Germline CDR1 reads SGHRS; CDR2 reads YFSETQ. The CDR3 length is 15 residues. Trimming shortened V by 0 bases and J by 6 bases, and 13 bases separated the two germline ends. The CDR3: CASSLGQTSENTIYF. CDR3 sequence (DNA): TGCGCCAGCAGCTTGGGACAGACCAGCGAAAACACCATATATTTT.

This clone was detected a few times. This chain joins TRBV6-5 and TRBJ2-7; the match to TRBD1 covers 7 bases. The CDR3 is 14 residues long. The germline gives CDR1 MNHEY, CDR2 SVGAGI. Germline trimming cut 7 bases from V and 0 bases from J; bases unmatched to any gene: 6. DNA of the CDR3: TGTGCCAGCACCAGACAGGGTGGCTCCTACGAGCAGTACTTC. Its protein is CASTRQGGSYEQYF.

The genes are TRBV6-7 and TRBJ2-1; 14 bases are a match to TRBD2. TRBV6-7 is noted as an ORF with a role that remains uncertain. CDR3 length: 17 amino acids. J gave up 9 bases and V 2 bases, and 9 bases lay outside the gene matches. CDR3 protein: CASSYPRTSGRSGEQFF. The DNA of the CDR3 is TGTGCCAGCAGTTACCCCCGGACTAGCGGGAGGAGTGGTGAGCAGTTCTTC.

CDR3 sequence reads: CASSVMDGKPLHF. The CDR3 nucleotides are TGTGCCAGCAGCGTGATGGACGGGAAGCCCCTCCACTTT. V usage is TRBV11-3 and J usage is TRBJ1-6; D not resolved. V was shortened by 5 bases and J by 13 bases, with 15 bases between the two germline ends. The CDR3 loop spans 13 amino acids. Germline V gene lookup returns CDR1 SGHNT and CDR2 YENEEA.

The chain recombines TRBV5-1 with TRBJ1-1, with 10 bases fitting TRBD1. Trimming at V came to 7 bases and at J to 2 bases, leaving 8 bases not matched to a gene. Germline assignment: CDR1 SGHRS and CDR2 YFSETQ. The CDR3 runs 15 residues. CDR3 in amino acids: CASLKGTGVNTEAFF. The CDR3 DNA is TGCGCCAGCCTTAAAGGGACAGGGGTTAACACTGAAGCTTTCTTT.

This sequence joins TRBV2 and TRBJ2-3; possible D gene TRBD2, 5 bases. The germline V gene encodes CDR1 SNHLY and CDR2 FYNNEI. Trimming cost V 1 base and J 3 bases, with 8 bases left between them. The CDR3 sequence is 14 residues long. As DNA, the CDR3 is TGTGCCAGCAGTGAAGGGTTAGCGACAGATACGCAGTATTTT. Its translation is CASSEGLATDTQYF.

The chain combines TRBV28 with TRBJ1-5; D is ambiguous. Trimming pared 6 bases from V and 6 bases from J, leaving 15 bases between. The CDR3 runs 14 residues. CDR1 and CDR2 (germline): MDHEN, SYDVKM. Here the CDR3 reads CASRNSDKGQPQHF. The CDR3 DNA reads TGTGCCAGCAGGAACTCGGATAAAGGTCAGCCCCAGCATTTT.

The chain carries TRBV4-3 and TRBJ2-5; 8 bases fit TRBD2. V shed 1 base, J shed 1 base, and the junction held 5 bases outside the gene matches. CDR3 size: 16 residues. CDR1 and CDR2 (germline): LGHNA, YSLEER. The CDR3 DNA follows: TGCGCCAGCAGCCAAGGGAGTAGCGGGATCCAAGAGACCCAGTACTTC. Its protein product is CASSQGSSGIQETQYF.

This chain's CDR3 is CAIGASGVAHEQFF. Written as DNA, the CDR3 is TGTGCCATCGGGGCTAGCGGGGTGGCCCATGAGCAGTTCTTC. The V call is TRBV10-3, the J call TRBJ2-1, with 9 bases fitting TRBD2. The V gene's germline CDR1 is ENHRY and CDR2 SYGVKD. Losses at the gene ends were 8 bases for V and 8 bases for J; bases not matched to a gene: 10. CDR3 length equals 14 residues.

This chain uses TRBV11-3 with TRBJ2-5; a possible D gene is TRBD2 (6 bases). The CDR3 has 16 amino acids. Per germline, CDR1 SGHNT and CDR2 YENEEA. Trimming shortened V by 1 base and J by 1 base, and 13 bases separated the two germline ends. The CDR3 region has the DNA TGTGCCAGCAGCTTAGTTGGAGGGGCGGTCCAAGAGACCCAGTACTTC. As protein: CASSLVGGAVQETQYF.

J is TRBJ2-1 and V is TRBV11-2; 7 bases align to TRBD2. The CDR3 runs to 14 residues. V lost 3 bases, J lost 5 bases, and 4 bases stayed unmatched. CDR1 and CDR2 from the germline V gene are SGHAT and FQNNGV. CDR3 sequence (DNA): TGTGCCAGCAGCTTTGATACTAGCGACAATGAGCAGTTCTTC. Its protein product is CASSFDTSDNEQFF.

The genes are TRBV10-2 and TRBJ2-1; D is perhaps TRBD1 (6 bases). Germline loops: CDR1 WSHSY, CDR2 SAAADI. The CDR3 has 15 amino acids. V gave up 0 bases and J gave up 8 bases, with 14 bases separating them. The DNA of the CDR3 is TGCGCCAGCAGTGAGTCGATCGCTCCAGGGGATGAGCAGTTCTTC. Protein: CASSESIAPGDEQFF.